Listed below are T cell receptor beta chains from one sample, sequenced in a study of blood T cell repertoires in COVID-19. The protocol was immunoSEQ multiplex PCR, while the TCRdb copy is restricted to in-frame clones and leaves out a portion. Counted here are about 350,000 clones, approximately 91% occurring once; the ten biggest clones make up just over 1%. The sequenced sample consisted of PBMCs or T cells enriched from blood (not recorded which). The receptors stem from a woman aged 25 to 39 who had been exposed to COVID-19. The CDR3 runs from the conserved cysteine through the conserved F or W. A D gene is named only where the DNA matches it firmly.

J gene,V gene,D gene,CDR3 DNA,CDR3 protein
TRBJ1-5,TRBV7-2,TRBD1,TGTGCCAGCAGCTTCGGGACAGGTTTTACGCAGCCCCAGCATTTT,CASSFGTGFTQPQHF
TRBJ2-4,TRBV15,TRBD1,TGTACGGATGGCGAGTTCAGGGGGAACAAAAACATTCAGTACTTC,CTDGEFRGNKNIQYF
TRBJ2-2,TRBV9,NA,TGTGCCAGCAGCGTAAACCCTGGACAGACGAACACCGGGGAGCTGTTTTTT,CASSVNPGQTNTGELFF
TRBJ2-7,TRBV7-8,NA,TGTGCCAGCAGCTTCTTGTCCACGGGCGAGCAGTACTTC,CASSFLSTGEQYF
TRBJ2-3,TRBV5-1,TRBD1,TGCGCCAGCAGCGGAACCACAGGGGCCAGCACAGATACGCAGTATTTT,CASSGTTGASTDTQYF
TRBJ1-2,TRBV18,NA,TGTGCCAGCTCACCACCAGGGGGGGCGCGAGGCTACACCTTC,CASSPPGGARGYTF
TRBJ2-3,TRBV3-1/TRBV3-2,NA,TGTGCCAGCAGCCAAGCTGTTCCAGGACACACAGATACGCAGTATTTT,CASSQAVPGHTDTQYF
TRBJ2-5,TRBV9,NA,TGTGCCAGCAGCGTATGGGCAGGGCTTGGCCAAGAGACCCAGTACTTC,CASSVWAGLGQETQYF
TRBJ1-1,TRBV19,NA,TGTGCCAGTAGTATAACGGGAGGGAACACTGAAGCTTTCTTT,CASSITGGNTEAFF
TRBJ2-3,TRBV28,TRBD2,TGTGCCAGCAGTTTATTCTGGGTAGCGGGAGGGCCAGGGGGAACAGATACGCAGTATTTT,CASSLFWVAGGPGGTDTQYF